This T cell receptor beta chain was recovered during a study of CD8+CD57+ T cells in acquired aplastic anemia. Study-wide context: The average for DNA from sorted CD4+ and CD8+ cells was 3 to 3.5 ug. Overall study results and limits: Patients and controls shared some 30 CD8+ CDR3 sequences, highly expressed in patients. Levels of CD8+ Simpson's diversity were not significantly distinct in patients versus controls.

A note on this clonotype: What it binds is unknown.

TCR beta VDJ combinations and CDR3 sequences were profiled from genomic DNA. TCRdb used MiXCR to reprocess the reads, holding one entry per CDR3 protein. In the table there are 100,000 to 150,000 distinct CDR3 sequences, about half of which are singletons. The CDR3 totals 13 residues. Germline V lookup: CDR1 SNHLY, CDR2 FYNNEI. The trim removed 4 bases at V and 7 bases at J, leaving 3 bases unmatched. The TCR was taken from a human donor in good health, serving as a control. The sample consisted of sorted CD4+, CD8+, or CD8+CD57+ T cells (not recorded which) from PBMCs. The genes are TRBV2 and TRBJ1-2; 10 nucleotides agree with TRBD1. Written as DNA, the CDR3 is TGTGCCAGCAGTGGACAGGGGGCTCGTGGCTACACCTTC. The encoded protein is CASSGQGARGYTF.